A selection of T cell receptor beta chains follows, all from one sample in a study of T cells in Graves' hyperthyroidism and ophthalmopathy. Each CDR3 protein is one row after TCRdb ran MiXCR on the multiplex PCR reads. The sample has fewer than 350,000 distinct CDR3 sequences; roughly 13% are singletons. The source material was blood. These receptors came from a young woman with Graves' hyperthyroidism that later progressed to Graves' ophthalmopathy. Each CDR3 is given with its conserved first and last residue. D genes are given only for firm matches. Expanded clones are given a class, and other clones once, few, many or no size at all.

>TRBJ2-7|few|TRBD2|TRBV4-1
CASSLPTSGRSEQYF
TGCGCCAGCAGCCTTCCGACTAGCGGTCGGTCCGAGCAGTACTTC
>TRBJ1-5|many|TRBD1|TRBV7-2
CASSLGTGGVSSNQPQHF
TGTGCCAGCAGCTTGGGGACAGGGGGTGTATCGAGCAATCAGCCCCAGCATTTT
>TRBJ2-7|many|.|TRBV29-1
CSVVLADSYEQYF
TGCAGCGTTGTCTTGGCGGACTCCTACGAGCAGTACTTC
>TRBJ1-4|many|.|TRBV7-9
CASSLESNEKLFF
TGTGCCAGCAGCTTAGAATCCAATGAAAAACTGTTTTTT
>TRBJ2-7|.|TRBD2|TRBV4-1
CASSRGLAGDGVQYF
TGCGCCAGCAGCCGCGGACTAGCGGGAGATGGAGTGCAGTACTTC
>TRBJ2-1|many|.|TRBV28
CASSSPPLGLEQFF
TGTGCCAGCAGTTCCCCCCCCTTAGGCCTGGAGCAGTTCTTC
>TRBJ2-5|many|TRBD1|TRBV12-3/TRBV12-4
CASSHTTGFEETQYF
TGTGCCAGCAGCCATACGACAGGGTTTGAAGAGACCCAGTACTTC
>TRBJ1-3|many|.|TRBV7-6
CASSPTGAGNTIYF
TGTGCCAGCAGCCCGACAGGAGCTGGAAACACCATATATTTT
>TRBJ1-4|many|.|TRBV7-9
CASSPGQTNEKLFF
TGTGCCAGCAGCCCCGGACAGACTAATGAAAAACTGTTTTTT
>TRBJ2-1|.|.|TRBV12-3/TRBV12-4
CASSHQAPSDEQFF
TGTGCCAGCAGCCACCAGGCTCCTAGCGATGAGCAGTTCTTC
>TRBJ1-3|many|TRBD1|TRBV5-1
CASSLRQGTGNTIYF
TGCGCCAGCAGCCTGCGACAGGGGACTGGAAACACCATATATTTT
>TRBJ2-7|many|.|TRBV6-2/TRBV6-3
CASSYVYAGEQYF
TGTGCCAGCAGTTACGTTTATGCGGGAGAGCAGTACTTC
>TRBJ2-7|many|.|TRBV6-2/TRBV6-3
CASSYGLVNYEQYF
TGTGCCAGCAGTTACGGTTTGGTGAACTACGAGCAGTACTTC
>TRBJ2-5|many|.|TRBV27
CASSPGSRWETQYF
TGTGCCAGCAGTCCCGGGAGCCGGTGGGAGACCCAGTACTTC
>TRBJ1-1|many|.|TRBV20-1
CSPTGPHLVNTEAFF
TGCAGCCCTACAGGGCCTCATCTCGTGAACACTGAAGCTTTCTTT
>TRBJ2-6|many|.|TRBV5-8
CASSLAIHSGANVLTF
TGTGCCAGCAGCTTGGCGATCCACTCTGGGGCCAACGTCCTGACTTTC
>TRBJ1-2|.|.|TRBV18
CASSPQNGDGYTF
TGTGCCAGCTCACCACAGAATGGGGATGGCTACACCTTC
>TRBJ1-2|many|.|TRBV28
CASTIAIQGYYGYTF
TGTGCCAGCACCATAGCCATCCAGGGATATTATGGCTACACCTTC
>TRBJ2-7|many|.|TRBV29-1
CSVRERYEQYF
TGCAGCGTTAGGGAGAGGTACGAGCAGTACTTC
>TRBJ2-1|few|.|TRBV4-1
CASTNSPRVYNEQFF
TGCGCCAGCACTAATAGTCCCAGGGTTTACAATGAGCAGTTCTTC
>TRBJ2-7|.|.|TRBV7-8
CASSLDGSTFEQYF
TGTGCCAGCAGCTTAGACGGCAGCACCTTCGAGCAGTACTTC
>TRBJ2-5|many|TRBD2|TRBV7-3
CASSSAGSQRKTQYF
TGTGCCAGCAGCTCAGCGGGGAGCCAACGAAAGACCCAGTACTTC
>TRBJ2-6|many|TRBD1|TRBV28
CASSRTGSSGANVLTF
TGTGCCAGCAGCCGGACAGGCTCCTCTGGGGCCAACGTCCTGACTTTC
>TRBJ1-2|many|.|TRBV30
CAWSKTVNYGYTF
TGTGCCTGGTCCAAAACAGTAAACTATGGCTACACCTTC
>TRBJ1-5|few|.|TRBV19
CASSILGQGDQPQHF
TGTGCCAGTAGTATTCTGGGGCAGGGAGATCAGCCCCAGCATTTT
>TRBJ2-1|many|.|TRBV7-8
CASSSRDWGAYNEQFF
TGTGCCAGCAGCTCCAGGGACTGGGGAGCCTACAATGAGCAGTTCTTC
>TRBJ2-5|many|.|TRBV20-1
CSAPPGRGSSETQYF
TGCAGTGCCCCCCCTGGCCGTGGGTCGTCGGAGACCCAGTACTTC
>TRBJ1-1|many|TRBD1|TRBV7-2
CASSAQNTGGTEAFF
TGTGCCAGCAGCGCGCAAAACACAGGGGGAACTGAAGCTTTCTTT
>TRBJ1-5|many|.|TRBV28
CASREGQNQPQHF
TGTGCCAGCCGAGAGGGACAAAATCAGCCCCAGCATTTT
>TRBJ2-3|.|.|TRBV6-1
CASRASGTDTQYF
TGTGCCAGCAGGGCCTCGGGCACAGATACGCAGTATTTT
>TRBJ2-7|.|.|TRBV27
CAIGQGGYEQYF
TGTGCCATTGGACAAGGCGGCTACGAGCAGTACTTC
>TRBJ1-5|many|.|TRBV18
CASSPNNNQPQHF
TGTGCCAGCTCACCTAATAACAATCAGCCCCAGCATTTT
>TRBJ1-2|many|.|TRBV18
CASSPGVDYGYTF
TGTGCCAGCTCACCGGGGGTGGACTATGGCTACACCTTC
>TRBJ2-1|few|.|TRBV5-5
CASSQHTGEQFF
TGTGCCAGCAGCCAGCACACCGGTGAGCAGTTCTTC
>TRBJ2-1|many|.|TRBV28
CASSTFGASSYNEQFF
TGTGCCAGCAGTACGTTTGGGGCTAGCTCCTACAATGAGCAGTTCTTC